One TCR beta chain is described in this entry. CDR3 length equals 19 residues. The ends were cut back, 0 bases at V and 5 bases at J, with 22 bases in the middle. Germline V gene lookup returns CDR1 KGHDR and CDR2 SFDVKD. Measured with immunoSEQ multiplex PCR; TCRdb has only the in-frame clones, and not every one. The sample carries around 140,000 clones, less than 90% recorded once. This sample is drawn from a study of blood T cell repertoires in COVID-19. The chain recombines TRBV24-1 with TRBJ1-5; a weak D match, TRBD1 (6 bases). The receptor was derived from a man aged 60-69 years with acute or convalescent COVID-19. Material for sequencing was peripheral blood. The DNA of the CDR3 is TGTGCCACCAGTGATTTGCGGATATCTTGGACAGATCATGATCAGCCCCAGCATTTT. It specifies CATSDLRISWTDHDQPQHF.